This TCR beta chain was identified in a study of cytomegalovirus exposure and HLA in healthy donors (dated by TCRdb to about 2017). In the study overall: In an earlier analysis of about 560 of the donors, approximately 260 Gb of sequence data and 90 million to 120 million unique TCR beta sequences from approximately 180 million T cells were reported. Genome-wide SNP genotypes for about three fifths of the roughly 700 donors were used in a later genetic analysis, which treated that subset as a discovery cohort. Rather than using new phenotypic data, the later analysis identified candidate immune exposures from TCR beta sequences and from how often those sequences occurred across donors. To predict cytomegalovirus infection status, the study brought together high-throughput TCR immunosequencing, statistical association of individual TCRs with disease status, and machine learning. Around 320 gigabases of sequencing data and approximately 85 million unique TCR sequences were included in an early release covering about 600 HLA-typed donors. All discovery cohort repertoires had been generated on a single sequencing platform. Donor age, sex, ethnicity and CMV serostatus were compiled alongside the repertoire data. Four to six DR-DQ haplotypes were handled as single units for association and clustering, since linkage in the cohort was strong. The number of donors typed differed by locus, with roughly 629-640 for A, B, C, DRB1 and DQB1, around 560 for DQA1, 600 to 610 for DPA1, and some 470 for DPB1. The T cell repertoires of several hundred subjects were profiled by immunosequencing and related to cytomegalovirus serostatus. The genetic ancestry cluster associated with self-reported Caucasian donors included 81% of the roughly 400 genotyped donors. Along with the roughly 710-subject first cohort, a separate validation cohort of over a hundred different subjects was used. The aim of the study was to test whether cataloging public T cell receptors could identify signatures of past pathogen exposure. HLA typing included class I and class II loci at four-digit resolution. In a later analysis, previously published TCR beta repertoires from 600 to 850 donors were re-analyzed and high-resolution HLA genotyping was added so that TCR occurrence patterns could be studied. An earlier analysis of 500 to 750 of the donors applied high-throughput TCR beta sequencing to assess whether each TCR beta V gene segment acted as functional or pseudogenic. Among about 390 genotyped donors of the cohort, an average of roughly 240,000 unique TCR beta nucleotide sequences were sequenced per donor, roughly 20% of them non-productive.

What the study reported, not specific to this receptor: It was suggested by the authors that the approach could potentially be generalized to other disease states and immunological phenotypes. Because counts were too low, more than 15 rarely observed V segments, including chromosome 9 orphons, were excluded from the earlier analysis of some 590 of the donors. The study listed approximately 160 TCR beta chains as associated with cytomegalovirus. Three of the identified cytomegalovirus-associated TCR beta chains were confirmed in vitro to be specific for cytomegalovirus antigens. Only TCR beta chains were sequenced in this cohort, and the absence of alpha or paired-chain data limited detectable features. In a later analysis, HLA-associated TCR beta chains showed more clonal expansion and lower generation probabilities than non-associated chains that were equally common. Specific HLA alleles were associated with about 17,000 TCR beta sequences at a false discovery rate of 0.05 in a later analysis. A further reported finding was that TCR beta sequences accurately predicted the HLA-A and HLA-B alleles for most subjects in the first cohort. CMV serostatus was the only immune exposure information available for the cohort. Correlated functional status among segregating V segments might reflect linkage disequilibrium, but an unknown experimental factor could not be ruled out. In a later analysis, TCR association rates were found to vary across HLA loci, with the most associated TCRs seen for DRB1 alleles and the fewest for HLA-C alleles. A later analysis found that most CMV-associated TCR beta chains appeared HLA-restricted, with HLA associations seemingly driven largely by CMV exposure. Because some donors lacked HLA typing at each locus, the association tests relied only on the typed subset. An earlier analysis of 450 to 750 of the donors showed that most TCR beta V segments appeared in productive rearrangements either about 87% or about 30% of the time, which broadly matched IMGT annotations. The 87-base-pair reads could not distinguish some IMGT-functional V segments, including TRBV6-2 and TRBV6-3, so those segments were excluded. Roughly uniform sequencing depth across donors was assumed in presence/absence analyses, although this assumption may not hold. A cluster of highly shared sequence variants was judged likely to represent a technical artifact of the sequencing pipeline. According to a later analysis, parvovirus B19, influenza, CMV and Epstein-Barr virus appeared linked to several top co-occurrence clusters. The classifier was reported to diagnose cytomegalovirus status with high specificity and sensitivity in both the original and validation cohorts. When HLA alleles, especially DR and DQ, strongly co-occurred, attributing TCR associations to individual alleles was difficult. Compared with the approximately 600-donor mean, donors in an Asian-associated ancestry cluster had fewer N-insertions in productive TCRs, according to a later genetic analysis. In a later genetic analysis, a missense DCLRE1C variant was associated with V-gene and J-gene trimming of TCR beta chains, and the association was replicated in an independent cohort. While some public TCRs were present in many individuals, most TCR sequences turned up only very rarely across donors.

The cohort comprised around 700 healthy bone marrow donors. All cohort members were sampled while nominally healthy, although unrecorded immune exposures were likely present. The donor was CMV seronegative and was included in the group of about 400 seronegative cohort members. Every donor gave a peripheral blood sample, and the peripheral blood mononuclear cells from that sample were used for TCR beta sequencing. Genomic DNA was extracted from the blood cell samples with the Qiagen DNeasy Blood Extraction Kit. On this clone: This receptor's antigen is unknown. The sample holds no much larger clone one base away, and base qualities are not on file.

For this chain, trimming is 7 bases at the V end and 1 base at the J end, and the number of junction bases without a gene match is 4. Reading the germline V gene gives CDR1 SNHLY and CDR2 FYNNEI. The CDR3 holds 15 amino acids from the cysteine to the phenylalanine. Of the read, only the CDR3 DNA is kept; its 45 bases are in frame from base 1. Libraries were built with the immunoSEQ multiplex PCR assay. For the multiplex PCR, a mixture combining 60 forward primers for TCR Vbeta segments and 13 reverse primers for TCR Jbeta segments was used. Amplification of the CDR3 region of rearranged TCR beta genes was performed with a multiplex PCR assay on genomic DNA. On the Illumina HiSeq System, the amplified TCR beta libraries were sequenced as 87-base-pair reads. Turning to the authors' computational methods: A later analysis tallied 75 million to 95 million unique TCR beta chains across the 666 repertoires, and around 9.9 million of those chains were shared by two or more donors. Raw reads were error-corrected and collapsed into unique sequences with a nearest-neighbor algorithm that merged closely related sequences to remove PCR and sequencing errors. CDR3 sequences were aligned to IMGT reference sequences to assign V, D and J gene segments. For a sequence to be retained, a match of at least six nucleotides to both a V gene segment and a J gene segment was required. Rearrangements were classified as productive when the CDR3 lacked stop codons and remained in frame with V and J, and all other rearrangements were classified as non-productive. CDR3 was defined by IMGT convention, running from the second conserved V-encoded cysteine to the conserved J-encoded phenylalanine. Sequences without an unambiguous match to a single V gene segment were excluded from the earlier analysis of almost 600 of the donors. An earlier analysis of 550 to 650 of the donors classified V segments as functional when productive rearrangements were above 56.7% and as segregating when the standard deviation between donors was above 5%. A statistical classification framework was built to diagnose cytomegalovirus status from the catalog of TCR beta chain sequences. A later analysis assigned V and J genes by comparing TCR nucleotide sequences with IMGT/GENE-DB human TR gene sequences. A later analysis assigned CDR3 sequences and most-parsimonious VDJ recombination scenarios with the TCRdist pipeline. A later analysis defined each TCR beta chain by its CDR3 amino acid sequence plus V-gene family, and excluded reads lacking a unique V-gene family. As a way to deal with suspected cross-contamination and a sequencing artifact, a later analysis dropped hundreds of nucleotide sequences that were highly shared and had low generation probability. In a later analysis, a clonal expansion index for each public chain was calculated from normalized within-repertoire ranks of inferred template counts. Generation probabilities in a later analysis came from a VDJ recombination model fitted to out-of-frame rearrangements, and those results were checked against IGoR. A later analysis scored TCR-TCR, TCR-HLA and TCR-CMV co-occurrence with hypergeometric tests, applying a repertoire-size bias correction to TCR pairs. In a later analysis, false discovery rates were estimated by permuting HLA or CMV assignments 20 times. In a later analysis, co-occurring TCRs were grouped with DBSCAN, and TCRdist sequence similarity was added when clustering was performed within HLA-allele-positive subsets. Repertoires with fewer than 30,000 or more than 120,000 public chains, plus five repertoires with anomalous nucleotide sharing, were excluded from co-occurrence clustering. TCRdb carries this immuneACCESS record with in-frame sequences only. Its versions omit some clonotypes, under half of them owing to an unresolved V gene in the studies checked, with the rest unexplained. Clone size and the V and J calls come from that table; the DNA yielded D and trimming. Across this sample there are around 130,000 clones, with 80% to 85% seen only once. Of the sample, around 0.7% is held by the ten largest clones.

The chain is encoded by TRBV2 joined to TRBJ2-2; TRBD2 fits 9 bases in the junction. This TCR derives from a man between 18 and 29 years old in good health and CMV-seronegative. Sequencing was performed on PBMCs. At the DNA level, the sequence is TGTGCCAGCATCGGACTAGCGAGGAACACCGGGGAGCTGTTTTTT. Its translation is CASIGLARNTGELFF.